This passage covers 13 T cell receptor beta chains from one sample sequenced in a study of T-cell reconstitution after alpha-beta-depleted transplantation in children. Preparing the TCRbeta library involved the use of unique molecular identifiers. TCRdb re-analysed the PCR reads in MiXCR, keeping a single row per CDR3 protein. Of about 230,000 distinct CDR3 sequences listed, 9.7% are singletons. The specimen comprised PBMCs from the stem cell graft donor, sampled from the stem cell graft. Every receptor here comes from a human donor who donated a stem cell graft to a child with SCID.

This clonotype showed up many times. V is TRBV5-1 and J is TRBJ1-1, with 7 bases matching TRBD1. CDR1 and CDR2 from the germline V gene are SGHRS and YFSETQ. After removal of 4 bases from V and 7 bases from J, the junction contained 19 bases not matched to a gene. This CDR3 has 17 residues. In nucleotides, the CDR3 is TGCGCCAGCAGCCGACGACCACGGACAGGAACTCACCATGAAGCTTTCTTT. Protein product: CASSRRPRTGTHHEAFF.

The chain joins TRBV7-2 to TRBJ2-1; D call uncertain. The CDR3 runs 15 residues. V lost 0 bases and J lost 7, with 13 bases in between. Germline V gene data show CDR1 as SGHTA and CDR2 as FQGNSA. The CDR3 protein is CASSLARSGTNEQFF. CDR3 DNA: TGTGCCAGCAGCTTAGCGCGCTCCGGAACAAATGAGCAGTTCTTC.

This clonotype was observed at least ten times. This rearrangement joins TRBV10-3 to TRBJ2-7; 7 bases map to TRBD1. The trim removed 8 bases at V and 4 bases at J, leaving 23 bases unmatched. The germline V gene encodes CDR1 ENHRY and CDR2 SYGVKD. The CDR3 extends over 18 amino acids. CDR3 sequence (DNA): TGTGCCATCGGGACGAAGGACAGGACCGAAAGATTTAATTACGAGCAGTACTTC. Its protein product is CAIGTKDRTERFNYEQYF.

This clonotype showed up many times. The CDR3 nucleotides are TGTGCCAGCAGTTACGATAGGGGGCTGTTTACAGATACGCAGTATTTT. Translating it yields CASSYDRGLFTDTQYF. The V and J genes are TRBV6-5 and TRBJ2-3, with 7 bases lining up with TRBD1. Germline V gene data show CDR1 as MNHEY and CDR2 as SVGAGI. V lost 2 bases to trimming and J lost 3 bases; unmatched junction nucleotides: 8. CDR3 length: 16 residues.

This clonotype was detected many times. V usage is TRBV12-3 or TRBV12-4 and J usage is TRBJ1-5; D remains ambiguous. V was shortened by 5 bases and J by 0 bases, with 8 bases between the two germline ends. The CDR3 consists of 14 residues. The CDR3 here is CASSSLTSNQPQHF. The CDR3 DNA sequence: TGTGCCAGCAGTAGTCTCACTAGCAATCAGCCCCAGCATTTT.

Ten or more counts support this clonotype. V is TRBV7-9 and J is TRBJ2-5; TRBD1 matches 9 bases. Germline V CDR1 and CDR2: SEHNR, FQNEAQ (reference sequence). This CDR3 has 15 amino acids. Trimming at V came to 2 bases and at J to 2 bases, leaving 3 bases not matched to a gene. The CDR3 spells CASSLTGGGQETQYF. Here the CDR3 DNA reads TGTGCCAGCAGCTTAACAGGGGGCGGGCAAGAGACCCAGTACTTC.

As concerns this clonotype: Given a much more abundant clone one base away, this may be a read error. CDR3 protein: CASSFLGNTEALF. DNA of the CDR3: TGTGCCAGCAGTTTCCTTGGGAACACTGAAGCTCTCTTT. The V gene is TRBV12-3 or TRBV12-4, the J gene TRBJ1-1; no clear D gene. The CDR3 loop spans 13 amino acids.

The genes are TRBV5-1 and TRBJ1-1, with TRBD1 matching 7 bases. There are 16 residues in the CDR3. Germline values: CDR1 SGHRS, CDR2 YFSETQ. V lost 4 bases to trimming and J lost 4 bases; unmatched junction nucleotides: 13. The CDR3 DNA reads TGCGCCAGCAGCCCCCAGCCGAGACAGGGACCCACTGAAGCTTTCTTT. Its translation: CASSPQPRQGPTEAFF.

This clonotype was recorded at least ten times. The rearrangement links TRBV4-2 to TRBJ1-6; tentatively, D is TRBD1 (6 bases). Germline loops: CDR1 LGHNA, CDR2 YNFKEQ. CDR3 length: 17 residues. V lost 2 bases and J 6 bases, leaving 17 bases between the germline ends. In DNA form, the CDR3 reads TGTGCCAGCAGCCAACCGAGGACAGCCATTCCTAATTCACCCCTCCACTTT. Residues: CASSQPRTAIPNSPLHF.

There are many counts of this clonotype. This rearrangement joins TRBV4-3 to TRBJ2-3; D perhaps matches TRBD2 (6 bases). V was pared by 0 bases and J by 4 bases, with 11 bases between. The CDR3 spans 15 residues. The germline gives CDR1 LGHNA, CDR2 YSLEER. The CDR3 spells CASSQDLGGPDTQYF. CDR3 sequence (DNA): TGCGCCAGCAGCCAAGATCTAGGAGGGCCAGATACGCAGTATTTT.

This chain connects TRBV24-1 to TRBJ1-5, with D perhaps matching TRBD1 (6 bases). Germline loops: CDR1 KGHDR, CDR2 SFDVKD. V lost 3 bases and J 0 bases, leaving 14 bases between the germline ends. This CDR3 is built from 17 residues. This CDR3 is CATSDGVQGPSNQPQHF. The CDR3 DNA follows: TGTGCCACCAGTGATGGGGTACAGGGACCTAGCAATCAGCCCCAGCATTTT.

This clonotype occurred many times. The CDR3 loop is CASSLLGPTGPPNEKLFF. In DNA, the CDR3 is TGTGCCAGCAGCTTATTGGGGCCTACAGGTCCACCTAATGAAAAACTGTTTTTT. The chain recombines TRBV11-2 with TRBJ1-4, with a tentative D call TRBD1 (5 bases). The length of the CDR3 is 18 residues. Germline V gives CDR1 SGHAT, CDR2 FQNNGV. The germline V and J ends were trimmed by 2 bases and 3 bases, with 19 bases remaining between them.

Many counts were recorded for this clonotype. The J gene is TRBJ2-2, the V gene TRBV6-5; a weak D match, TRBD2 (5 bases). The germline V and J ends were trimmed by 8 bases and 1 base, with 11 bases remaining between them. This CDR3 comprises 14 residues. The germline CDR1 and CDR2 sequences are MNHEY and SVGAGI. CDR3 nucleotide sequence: TGTGCCAGCCGCCAGAGCGGGAACACCGGGGAGCTGTTTTTT. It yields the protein CASRQSGNTGELFF.